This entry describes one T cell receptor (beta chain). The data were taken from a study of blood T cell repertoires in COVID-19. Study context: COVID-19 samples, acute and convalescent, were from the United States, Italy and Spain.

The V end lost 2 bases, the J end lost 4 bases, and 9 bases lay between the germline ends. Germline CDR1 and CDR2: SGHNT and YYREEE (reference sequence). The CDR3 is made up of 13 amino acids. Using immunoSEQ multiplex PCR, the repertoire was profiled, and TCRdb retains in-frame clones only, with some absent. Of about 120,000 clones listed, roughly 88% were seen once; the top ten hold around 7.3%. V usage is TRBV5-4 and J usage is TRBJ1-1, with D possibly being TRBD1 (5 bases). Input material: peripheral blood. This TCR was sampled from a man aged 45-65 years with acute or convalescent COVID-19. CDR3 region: CASSFQGGTEAFF. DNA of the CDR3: TGTGCCAGCAGCTTCCAGGGAGGCACTGAAGCTTTCTTT.